This TCR beta chain is from a study of blood T cell repertoires in COVID-19. The overall study: Sites in the United States, Italy and Spain provided acute and convalescent COVID-19 samples. In each case, the material was cDNA or gDNA derived from T cells, B-cell-depleted T cells, or PBMCs.

Original processing notes: From reference gene primer amplification, estimates of nucleated cell counts were derived. Generated by immunoSEQ multiplex PCR, the TCRdb table keeps only in-frame clones and is missing some. The V and J calls and clone size come from that table; D and trimming were worked out from the DNA. This sample yields approximately 670,000 clones, of which 90% are seen a single time; about 0.26% belongs to the top ten. The TCR originated in a woman under 30 with acute or convalescent COVID-19. The sample consisted of peripheral blood.

The CDR3 nucleotides read TGCAGCGGGGGGTCCGGCACTGAAGCTTTCTTT. The encoded protein is CSGGSGTEAFF. The V and J genes are TRBV29-1 and TRBJ1-1; D perhaps matches TRBD1 (5 bases). This CDR3 has 11 amino acids. Trimming shortened V by 7 bases and J by 4 bases, and 10 bases separated the two germline ends. Germline loops: CDR1 SQVTM, CDR2 ANQGSEA.